What follows describes a single TCR beta chain. Its antigen is unidentified. This entry comes from a study of T cells expressing NK-cell markers. The study's findings and limits: A range of about 1.0-8% of CD8+ T cells consisted of dominant NKG2C+ clonotypes in 5 to 7 donors.

TCRdb reprocessed the 5' RACE reads, with one entry per CDR3 protein and no DNA. Recorded here are about 380,000 distinct CDR3 sequences; the top ten clones represent around 4.9%. The CDR3 is 16 amino acids. The germline gives CDR1 KGHDR, CDR2 SFDVKD. Source material: blood T cells: a sorted CD56 or NKG2C T cell subset, CD4+ or CD8+ T cells, or bulk PBMC T cells (not recorded which). The receptor was derived from a man aged 18-75 years in good health. The V gene is TRBV24-1, the J gene TRBJ2-2; there is no DNA to check the TCRdb D call of TRBD1. CDR3 sequence: CATSDSSTGGTGELFF.